The present T cell receptor (beta chain) was sequenced within a study of cytomegalovirus exposure and HLA in healthy donors. The CDR3 has 16 amino acids. V dropped 7 bases and J dropped 4 bases, with 19 bases sitting between them. The germline V gene encodes CDR1 SEHNR and CDR2 FQNEAQ (reference sequence). With 60 Vbeta and 13 Jbeta primers, the PCR was carried out. Assay: immunoSEQ multiplex PCR; the TCRdb copy retains only in-frame clones and omits some. The repertoire table contains around 130,000 clones. The rearrangement joins TRBV7-9 to TRBJ2-2; possibly TRBD1 for D (5 bases). Sequencing used PBMCs. The origin of this receptor is a woman in her 40s in good health and CMV-seronegative. Here the CDR3 DNA reads TGTGCCAGCAACATAAGGGGTCAGGAAGCCACCGGGGAGCTGTTTTTT. Translated: CASNIRGQEATGELFF.